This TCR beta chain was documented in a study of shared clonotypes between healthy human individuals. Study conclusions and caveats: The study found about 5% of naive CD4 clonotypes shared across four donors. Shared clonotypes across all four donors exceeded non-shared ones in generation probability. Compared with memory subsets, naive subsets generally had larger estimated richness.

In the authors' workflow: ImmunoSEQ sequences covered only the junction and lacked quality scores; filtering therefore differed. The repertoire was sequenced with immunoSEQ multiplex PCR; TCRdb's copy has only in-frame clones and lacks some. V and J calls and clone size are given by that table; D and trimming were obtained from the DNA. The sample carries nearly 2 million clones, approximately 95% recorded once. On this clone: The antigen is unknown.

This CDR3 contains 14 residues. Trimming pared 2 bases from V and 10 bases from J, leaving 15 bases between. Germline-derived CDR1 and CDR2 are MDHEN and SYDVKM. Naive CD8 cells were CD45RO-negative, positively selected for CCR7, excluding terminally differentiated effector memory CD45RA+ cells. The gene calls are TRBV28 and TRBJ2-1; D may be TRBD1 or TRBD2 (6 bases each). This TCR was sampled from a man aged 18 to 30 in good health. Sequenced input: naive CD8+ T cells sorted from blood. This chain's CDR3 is CASSLGGGIGEQFF. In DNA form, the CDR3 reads TGTGCCAGCAGTTTAGGGGGCGGGATCGGGGAGCAGTTCTTC.